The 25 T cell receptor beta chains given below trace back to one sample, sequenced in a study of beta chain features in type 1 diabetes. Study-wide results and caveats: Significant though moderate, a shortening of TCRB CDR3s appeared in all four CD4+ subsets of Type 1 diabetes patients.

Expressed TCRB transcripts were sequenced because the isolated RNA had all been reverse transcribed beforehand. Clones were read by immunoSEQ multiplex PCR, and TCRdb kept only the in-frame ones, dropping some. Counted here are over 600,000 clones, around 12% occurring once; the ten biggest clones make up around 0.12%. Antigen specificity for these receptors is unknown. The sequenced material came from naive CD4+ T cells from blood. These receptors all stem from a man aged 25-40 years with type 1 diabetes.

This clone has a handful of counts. The chain's CDR3 is CAWTVGGSDTQYF. The CDR3 DNA is TGTGCCTGGACTGTGGGGGGTTCAGATACGCAGTATTTT. The genes are TRBV30 and TRBJ2-3, with D perhaps matching TRBD2 (6 bases). The CDR3 length is 13 residues. Trimming left V 4 bases short and J 4 bases short, with 12 bases between. Germline V gene data show CDR1 as GTSNPN and CDR2 as SVGIG (reference sequence).

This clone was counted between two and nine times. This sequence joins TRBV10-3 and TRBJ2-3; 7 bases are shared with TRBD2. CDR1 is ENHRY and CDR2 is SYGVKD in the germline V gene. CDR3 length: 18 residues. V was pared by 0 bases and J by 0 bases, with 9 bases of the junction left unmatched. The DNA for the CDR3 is TGTGCCATCAGTGAGTCGTCTAGCGGAGCATTTAGCACAGATACGCAGTATTTT. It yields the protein CAISESSSGAFSTDTQYF.

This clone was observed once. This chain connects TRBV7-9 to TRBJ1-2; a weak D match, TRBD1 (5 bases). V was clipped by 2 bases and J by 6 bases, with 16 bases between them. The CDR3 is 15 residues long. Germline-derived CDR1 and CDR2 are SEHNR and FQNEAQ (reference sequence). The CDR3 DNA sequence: TGTGCCAGCAGCTTACCCAATATTCGGGGACATGGCTACACCTTC. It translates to CASSLPNIRGHGYTF. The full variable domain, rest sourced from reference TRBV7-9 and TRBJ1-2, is DTGVSQNPRHKITKRGQNVTFRCDPISEHNRLYWYRQTLGQGPEFLTYFQNEAQLEKSRLLSDRFSAERPKGSFSTLEIQRTEQGDSAMYLCASSLPNIRGHGYTFGSGTRLTVV.

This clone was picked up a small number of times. CDR3: CASSSIDRDNEQFF. CDR3 coding DNA: TGTGCCAGCAGCTCGATAGACAGAGACAATGAGCAGTTCTTC. The chain uses TRBV7-9 and TRBJ2-1; D may be TRBD1 (5 bases). V lost 4 bases and J 5 bases, leaving 12 bases between the germline ends. The CDR3 runs to 14 residues. CDR1 is SEHNR and CDR2 is FQNEAQ in the germline V gene (reference sequence).

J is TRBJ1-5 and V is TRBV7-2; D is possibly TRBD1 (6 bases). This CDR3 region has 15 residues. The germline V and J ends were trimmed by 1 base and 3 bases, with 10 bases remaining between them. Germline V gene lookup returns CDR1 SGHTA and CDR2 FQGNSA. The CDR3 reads CASSLVGGNNQPQHF. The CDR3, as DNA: TGTGCCAGCAGCTTAGTAGGGGGGAACAATCAGCCCCAGCATTTT.

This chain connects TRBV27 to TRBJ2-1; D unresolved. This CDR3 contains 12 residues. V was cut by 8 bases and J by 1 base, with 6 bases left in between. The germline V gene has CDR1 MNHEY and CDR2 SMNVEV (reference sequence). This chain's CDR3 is CASGVSYNEQFF. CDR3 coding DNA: TGTGCCAGCGGGGTATCCTACAATGAGCAGTTCTTC.

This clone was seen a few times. CDR3 region: CASSTNRADGYTF. The CDR3 bases are TGTGCCAGCAGTACGAACAGGGCGGACGGCTACACCTTC. The V gene is TRBV6-5, the J gene TRBJ1-2; D may be TRBD1 (6 bases). Trimming took 5 bases from V and 8 from J, leaving 15 bases between them. The CDR3 runs to 13 residues. CDR1 MNHEY and CDR2 SVGAGI come from the germline V gene.

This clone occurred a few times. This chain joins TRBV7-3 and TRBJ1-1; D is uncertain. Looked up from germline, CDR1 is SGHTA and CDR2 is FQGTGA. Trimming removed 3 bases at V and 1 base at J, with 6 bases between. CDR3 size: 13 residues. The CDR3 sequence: CASSLGSNTEAFF. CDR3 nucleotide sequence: TGTGCCAGCAGCTTGGGGTCGAACACTGAAGCTTTCTTT. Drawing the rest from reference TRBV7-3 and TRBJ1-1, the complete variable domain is GAGVSQTPSNKVTEKGKYVELRCDPISGHTALYWYRQSLGQGPEFLIYFQGTGAADDSGLPNDRFFAVRPEGSVSTLKIQRTERGDSAVYLCASSLGSNTEAFFGQGTRLTVV.

Here the CDR3 DNA reads TGCGCCAGCAGCCAAGATCCGGGACAGAATCCAACCGGGGAGCTGTTTTTT. Amino acids: CASSQDPGQNPTGELFF. The V and J genes are TRBV4-3 and TRBJ2-2; 7 bases align to TRBD1. Losses at the gene ends were 0 bases for V and 5 bases for J; bases not matched to a gene: 9. Germline V gives CDR1 LGHNA, CDR2 YSLEER. The CDR3 runs 17 residues.

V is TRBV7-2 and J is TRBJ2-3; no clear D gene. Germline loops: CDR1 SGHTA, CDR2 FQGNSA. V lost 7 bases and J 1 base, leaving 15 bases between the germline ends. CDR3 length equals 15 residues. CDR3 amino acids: CASTVHSVRTDTQYF. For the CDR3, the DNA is TGTGCCAGCACCGTACACTCCGTTCGCACAGATACGCAGTATTTT.

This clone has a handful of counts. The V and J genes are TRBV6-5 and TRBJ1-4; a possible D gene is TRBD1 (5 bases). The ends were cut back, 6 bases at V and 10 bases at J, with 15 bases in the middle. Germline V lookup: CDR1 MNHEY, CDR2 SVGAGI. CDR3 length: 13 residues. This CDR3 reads CASSRQQEAKLFF. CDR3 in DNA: TGTGCCAGCAGCCGACAACAGGAGGCAAAACTGTTTTTT.

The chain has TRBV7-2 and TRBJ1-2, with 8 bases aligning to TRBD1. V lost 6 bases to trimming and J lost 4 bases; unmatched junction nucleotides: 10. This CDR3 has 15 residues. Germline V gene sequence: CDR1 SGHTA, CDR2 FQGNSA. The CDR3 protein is CASRPGTGLSYGYTF. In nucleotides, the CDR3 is TGTGCCAGCAGGCCCGGGACAGGATTAAGCTATGGCTACACCTTC.

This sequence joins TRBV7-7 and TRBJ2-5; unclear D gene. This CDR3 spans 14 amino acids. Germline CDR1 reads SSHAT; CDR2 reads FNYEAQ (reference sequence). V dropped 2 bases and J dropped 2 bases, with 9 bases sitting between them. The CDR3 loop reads CASSLSYWQETQYF. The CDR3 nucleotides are TGTGCCAGCAGCTTATCCTACTGGCAAGAGACCCAGTACTTC.

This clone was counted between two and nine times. The CDR3 reads CASSLAGVSDTQYF. CDR3 coding DNA: TGTGCCAGCAGCTTAGCGGGGGTGTCAGATACGCAGTATTTT. The chain links TRBV7-2 to TRBJ2-3; the D gene could be TRBD1 or TRBD2 (5 bases each). The CDR3 spans 14 residues. Germline CDR1 is SGHTA and CDR2 is FQGNSA. Deletions cut 0 bases from V and 4 bases from J, with 8 bases between.

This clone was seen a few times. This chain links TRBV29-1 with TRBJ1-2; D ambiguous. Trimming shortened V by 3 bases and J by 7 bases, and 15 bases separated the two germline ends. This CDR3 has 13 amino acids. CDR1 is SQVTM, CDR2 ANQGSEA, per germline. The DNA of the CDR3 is TGCAGCGTTGAGGGGAGTAGCGTAGGTGGCTACACCTTC. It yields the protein CSVEGSSVGGYTF. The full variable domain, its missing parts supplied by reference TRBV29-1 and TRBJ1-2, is SAVISQKPSRDICQRGTSLTIQCQVDSQVTMMFWYRQQPGQSLTLIATANQGSEATYESGFVIDKFPISRPNLTFSTLTVSNMSPEDSSIYLCSVEGSSVGGYTFGSGTRLTVV.

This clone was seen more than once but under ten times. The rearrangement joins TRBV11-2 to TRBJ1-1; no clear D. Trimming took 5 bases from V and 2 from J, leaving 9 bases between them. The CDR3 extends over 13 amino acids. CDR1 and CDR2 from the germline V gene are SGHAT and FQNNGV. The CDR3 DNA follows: TGTGCCAGCAGCCCTGACACAAACACTGAAGCTTTCTTT. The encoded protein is CASSPDTNTEAFF. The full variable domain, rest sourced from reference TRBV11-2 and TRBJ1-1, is EAGVAQSPRYKIIEKRQSVAFWCNPISGHATLYWYQQILGQGPKLLIQFQNNGVVDDSQLPKDRFSAERLKGVDSTLKIQPAKLEDSAVYLCASSPDTNTEAFFGQGTRLTVV.

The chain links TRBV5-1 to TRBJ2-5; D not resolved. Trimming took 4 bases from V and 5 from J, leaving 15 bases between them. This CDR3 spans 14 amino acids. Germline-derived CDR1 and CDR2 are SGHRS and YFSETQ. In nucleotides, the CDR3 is TGCGCCAGCAGCCTCGGTTGGGAACGGGAGACCCAGTACTTC. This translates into CASSLGWERETQYF.

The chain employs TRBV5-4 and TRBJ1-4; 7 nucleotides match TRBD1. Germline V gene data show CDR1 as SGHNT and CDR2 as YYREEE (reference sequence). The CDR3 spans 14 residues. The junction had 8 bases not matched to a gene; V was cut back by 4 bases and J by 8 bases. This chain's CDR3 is CASSITGAGEKLFF. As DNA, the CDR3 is TGTGCCAGCAGCATAACAGGGGCAGGGGAAAAACTGTTTTTT. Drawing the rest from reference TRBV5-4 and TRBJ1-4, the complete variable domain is ETGVTQSPTHLIKTRGQQVTLRCSSQSGHNTVSWYQQALGQGPQFIFQYYREEENGRGNFPPRFSGLQFPNYSSELNVNALELDDSALYLCASSITGAGEKLFFGSGTQLSVL.

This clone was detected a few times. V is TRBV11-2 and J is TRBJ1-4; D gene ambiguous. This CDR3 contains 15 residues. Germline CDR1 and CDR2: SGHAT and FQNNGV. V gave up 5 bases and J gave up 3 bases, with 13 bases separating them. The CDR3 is CASSLGRLANEKLFF. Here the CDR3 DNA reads TGTGCCAGCAGCCTAGGGAGGCTGGCTAATGAAAAACTGTTTTTT.

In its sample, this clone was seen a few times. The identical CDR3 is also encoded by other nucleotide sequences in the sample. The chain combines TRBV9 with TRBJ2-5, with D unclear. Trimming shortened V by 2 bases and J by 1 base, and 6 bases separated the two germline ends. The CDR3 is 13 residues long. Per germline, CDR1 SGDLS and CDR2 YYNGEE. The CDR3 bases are TGTGCCAGCAGCGTGGCCCTCCAAGAGACCCAGTACTTC. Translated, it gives CASSVALQETQYF.

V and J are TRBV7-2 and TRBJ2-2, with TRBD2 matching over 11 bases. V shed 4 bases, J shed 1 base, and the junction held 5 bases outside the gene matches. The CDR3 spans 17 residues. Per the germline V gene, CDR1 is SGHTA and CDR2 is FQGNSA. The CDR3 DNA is TGTGCCAGCAGCTCGCAGCTAGCGGGGGGGAACACCGGGGAGCTGTTTTTT. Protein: CASSSQLAGGNTGELFF.

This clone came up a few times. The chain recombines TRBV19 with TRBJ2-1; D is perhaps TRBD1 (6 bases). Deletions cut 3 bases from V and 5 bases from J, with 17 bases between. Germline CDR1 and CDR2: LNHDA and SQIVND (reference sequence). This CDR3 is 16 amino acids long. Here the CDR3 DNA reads TGTGCCAGTAGTATCTCAATGGGGACATCTAACAATGAGCAGTTCTTC. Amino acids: CASSISMGTSNNEQFF.

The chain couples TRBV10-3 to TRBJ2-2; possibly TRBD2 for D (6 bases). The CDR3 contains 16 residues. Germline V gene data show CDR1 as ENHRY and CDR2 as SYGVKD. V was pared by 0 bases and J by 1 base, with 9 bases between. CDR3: CAISESWRENTGELFF. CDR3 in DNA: TGTGCCATCAGTGAGTCGTGGAGGGAGAACACCGGGGAGCTGTTTTTT.

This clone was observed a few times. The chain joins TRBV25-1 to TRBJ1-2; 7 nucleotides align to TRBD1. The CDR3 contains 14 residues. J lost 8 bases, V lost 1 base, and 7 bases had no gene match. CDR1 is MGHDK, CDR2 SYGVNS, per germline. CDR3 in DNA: TGTGCCAGCAGTGAATTAAACAGGGGATACGGCTACACCTTC. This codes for CASSELNRGYGYTF.

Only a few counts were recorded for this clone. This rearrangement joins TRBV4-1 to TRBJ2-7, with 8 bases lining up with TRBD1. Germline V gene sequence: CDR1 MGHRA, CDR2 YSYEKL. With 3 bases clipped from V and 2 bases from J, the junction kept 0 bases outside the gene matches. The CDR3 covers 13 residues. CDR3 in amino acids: CASSQDRAYEQYF. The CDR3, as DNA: TGCGCCAGCAGCCAGGACAGGGCCTACGAGCAGTACTTC.